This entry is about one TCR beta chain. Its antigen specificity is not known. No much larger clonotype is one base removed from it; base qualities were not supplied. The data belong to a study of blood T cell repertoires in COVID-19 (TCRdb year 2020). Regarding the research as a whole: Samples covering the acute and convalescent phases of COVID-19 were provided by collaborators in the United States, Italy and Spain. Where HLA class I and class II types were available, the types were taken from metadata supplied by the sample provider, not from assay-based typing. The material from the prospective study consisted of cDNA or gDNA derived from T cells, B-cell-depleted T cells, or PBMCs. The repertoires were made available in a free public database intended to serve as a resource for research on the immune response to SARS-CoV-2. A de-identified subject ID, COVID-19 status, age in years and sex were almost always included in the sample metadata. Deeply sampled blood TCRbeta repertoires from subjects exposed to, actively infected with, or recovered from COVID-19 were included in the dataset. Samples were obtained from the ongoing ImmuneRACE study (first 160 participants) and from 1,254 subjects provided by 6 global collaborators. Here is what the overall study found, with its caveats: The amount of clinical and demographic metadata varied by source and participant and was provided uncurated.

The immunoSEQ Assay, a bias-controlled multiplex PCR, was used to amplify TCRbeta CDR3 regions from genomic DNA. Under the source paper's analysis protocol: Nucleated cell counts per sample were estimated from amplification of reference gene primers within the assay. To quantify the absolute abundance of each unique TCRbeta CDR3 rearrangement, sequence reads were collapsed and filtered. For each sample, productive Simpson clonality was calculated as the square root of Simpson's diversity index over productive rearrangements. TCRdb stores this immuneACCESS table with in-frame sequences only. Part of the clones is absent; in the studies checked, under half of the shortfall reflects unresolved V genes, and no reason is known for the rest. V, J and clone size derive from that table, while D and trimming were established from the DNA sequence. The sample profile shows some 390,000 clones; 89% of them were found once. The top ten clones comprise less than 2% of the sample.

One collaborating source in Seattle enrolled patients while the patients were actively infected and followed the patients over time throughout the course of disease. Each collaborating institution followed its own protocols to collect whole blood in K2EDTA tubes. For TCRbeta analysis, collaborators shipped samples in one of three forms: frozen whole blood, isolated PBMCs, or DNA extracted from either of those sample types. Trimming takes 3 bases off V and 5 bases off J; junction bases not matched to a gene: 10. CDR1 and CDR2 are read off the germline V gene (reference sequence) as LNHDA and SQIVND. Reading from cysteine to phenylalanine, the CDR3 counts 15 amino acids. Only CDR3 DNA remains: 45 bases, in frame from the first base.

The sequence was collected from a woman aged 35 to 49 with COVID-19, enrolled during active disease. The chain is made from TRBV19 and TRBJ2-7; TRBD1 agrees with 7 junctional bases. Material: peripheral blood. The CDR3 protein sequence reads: CASSIGQDAAHEQYF. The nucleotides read TGTGCCAGTAGTATCGGACAGGACGCAGCCCACGAGCAGTACTTC.